These T cell receptor beta chains were read from a single sample in a study of T cell responses to AZD1222 COVID-19 vaccine. Sequencing was performed with immunoSEQ multiplex PCR; in TCRdb, only in-frame clones are kept and a portion is missing. The profile shows under 200,000 clones, 85% to 95% of them singletons. Sequences were derived from peripheral blood, sampled on day 0 of AZD1222 vaccination. The receptors were gathered from an adult in good health. The conserved cysteine and the conserved F or W are not part of the CDR3 here. A clone size is listed for some rows: how often the clone was seen (once, few, many), or a class if it is expanded.

v_call	clone_size	j_call	cdr3_aa
TRBV28	.	TRBJ1-2	ASGQGGYGYT
TRBV6-1	once	TRBJ2-5	ASSDPRGAPPETQY
TRBV9	once	TRBJ2-5	ASSSGMLETQY
TRBV28	.	TRBJ1-2	ASSPWTGTSLANYGYT
TRBV5-1	few	TRBJ1-2	ASSLRLTGGSNYGYT
TRBV11-2	.	TRBJ1-6	ASSVRGGLDSPLH
TRBV4-1	once	TRBJ1-2	ASSLQGDYGYT
TRBV12-3/TRBV12-4	.	TRBJ1-1	ASNLGWNTEAF
TRBV30	.	TRBJ1-1	AWRRQLETEAF
TRBV7-9	.	TRBJ2-3	ASSTRQGNADTQY
TRBV11-3	.	TRBJ2-5	ASSLSFNPVQETQY
TRBV3-1/TRBV3-2	.	TRBJ2-2	ASSQPGRETGELF
TRBV5-8	.	TRBJ1-2	ASSKDRASYGYT
TRBV25-1	.	TRBJ1-4	ASSENEKLF
TRBV27	once	TRBJ1-2	ASSPYTGENYYGYT
TRBV5-6	.	TRBJ1-3	ASSLAQERNTIY
TRBV5-1	.	TRBJ2-5	ASRPMTGSQETQY
TRBV6-5	.	TRBJ2-5	ASSYGARETQY
TRBV7-2	.	TRBJ2-2	ASSSTGAPNTGELF
TRBV30	.	TRBJ2-1	AWMEGNEQF
TRBV30	.	TRBJ2-6	AWSPPGTGANVLT
TRBV9	.	TRBJ2-1	ASSVGQGNYNEQF
TRBV19	.	TRBJ2-5	ASSTWTGGAETQY
TRBV6-5	.	TRBJ1-4	ASSSRRRDSHEKLF
TRBV6-6	.	TRBJ1-2	ASNSYDGYT
TRBV6-5	.	TRBJ1-2	ASSPDRSYGYT
TRBV27	.	TRBJ1-5	ASSLEGLRQPQH
TRBV9	.	TRBJ2-4	ACNPGGIQY
TRBV2	.	TRBJ2-3	ASEKRESSTDTQY
TRBV4-1	.	TRBJ1-5	ASSLGGNNQPQH
TRBV7-8	once	TRBJ1-4	ASSLRDRRGEKLF
TRBV27	.	TRBJ1-4	ASSPGSTNEKLF